Each of the 24 T cell receptor beta chains below was sequenced from the same sample in a study of neurological immune-mediated disorders. TCRdb re-analysed the 5' RACE reads in MiXCR, keeping a single row per CDR3 protein. The sample consists of approximately 100,000 distinct CDR3 sequences, approximately 3.5% of them appearing once. Sequencing was done on a sample of PBMCs. These TCRs come from a woman between 50 and 59 years old with multiple sclerosis.

This clonotype appeared many times. V usage is TRBV27 and J usage is TRBJ2-1, with 7 bases fitting TRBD2. V gave up 5 bases and J gave up 1 base; unmatched junction bases: 8. Germline CDR1 MNHEY, CDR2 SMNVEV (reference sequence). The CDR3 covers 16 residues. The CDR3 DNA reads as TGTGCCAGCAGTCCCGGCGGACTAGGTTCCTACAATGAGCAGTTCTTC. Its protein is CASSPGGLGSYNEQFF.

At least ten counts were recorded for this clonotype. J is TRBJ2-3 and V is TRBV20-1, with 8 bases that match TRBD2. The length of the CDR3 is 15 residues. With V trimmed by 4 bases and J by 3 bases, 9 bases remained unmatched. Germline-derived CDR1 and CDR2 are DFQATT and SNEGSKA (reference sequence). The CDR3 loop reads CSAKPPSGGTDTQYF. In nucleotides, the CDR3 is TGCAGTGCTAAACCCCCGAGCGGGGGAACAGATACGCAGTATTTT.

In this sample, this clonotype turned up many times. The chain carries TRBV6-1 and TRBJ1-2; possible D gene TRBD1, 6 bases. V dropped 7 bases and J dropped 4 bases, with 19 bases sitting between them. The V gene's germline CDR1 is MNHNS and CDR2 SASEGT. This CDR3 has 15 amino acids. CDR3 DNA sequence: TGTGCCAGCATCGTACACGGGGGCGAATTCTATGGCTACACCTTC. Its translation: CASIVHGGEFYGYTF.

This clonotype was observed at least ten times. The rearrangement joins TRBV7-9 to TRBJ2-5, with no clear D. This CDR3 contains 14 residues. V lost 5 bases, J lost 1 base, and 11 bases lay in between. Germline values: CDR1 SEHNR, CDR2 FQNEAQ (reference sequence). In DNA form, the CDR3 reads TGTGCCAGCAGCCCGTCAAAGACCCAAGAGACCCAGTACTTC. It codes for CASSPSKTQETQYF.

The table lists this clonotype with many counts. This chain joins TRBV5-1 and TRBJ1-1; possible D gene TRBD1, 6 bases. The CDR3 covers 14 residues. Germline V lookup: CDR1 SGHRS, CDR2 YFSETQ. V lost 0 bases and J 3 bases, leaving 9 bases between the germline ends. CDR3 in amino acids: CASSLGTVHTEAFF. CDR3 in DNA: TGCGCCAGCAGCTTGGGGACAGTTCACACTGAAGCTTTCTTT.

This clonotype was seen at least ten times. V usage is TRBV12-3 or TRBV12-4 and J usage is TRBJ2-7, with TRBD2 identical over 9 bases. The CDR3 loop spans 16 amino acids. With 3 bases clipped from V and 0 bases from J, the junction kept 6 bases outside the gene matches. CDR3 loop: CASSLWLAGISYEQYF. The CDR3 DNA reads TGTGCCAGCAGTTTGTGGCTAGCGGGGATCTCCTACGAGCAGTACTTC.

This clonotype was seen many times. The CDR3 region is CASAHGVNEKLFF. In DNA form, the CDR3 reads TGTGCCAGCGCACATGGAGTAAATGAAAAACTGTTTTTT. The chain carries TRBV7-9 and TRBJ1-4; D gene uncertain. CDR1 is SEHNR, CDR2 FQNEAQ, per germline (reference sequence). The CDR3 is 13 residues long. The V and J ends lost 8 bases and 5 bases respectively, with 12 bases between them.

This clonotype was counted ten times or more. This chain links TRBV9 with TRBJ1-2; no firm D call. V lost 0 bases, J lost 0 bases, and 3 bases lay in between. The CDR3 covers 13 residues. Germline V gene sequence: CDR1 SGDLS, CDR2 YYNGEE. CDR3 sequence (DNA): TGTGCCAGCAGCGTAGATTCTAACTATGGCTACACCTTC. This translates into CASSVDSNYGYTF.

This clonotype turned up a few times. This may arise from a read error, as a much more abundant clone is one base away. The chain links TRBV20-1 to TRBJ1-2; 7 nucleotides align to TRBD1. CDR1 is DFQATT, CDR2 SNEGSKA, per germline (reference sequence). V trimming: 7 bases; J trimming: 6 bases; junction bases outside the gene matches: 11. The CDR3 has 13 amino acids. CDR3 residues: CSVPGGQGHGYTF. As DNA, the CDR3 is TGCAGTGTTCCAGGGGGGCAGGGACATGGCTACACCTTC.

This clonotype was recorded at least ten times. The J gene is TRBJ1-6, the V gene TRBV5-1, with 9 nucleotides matching TRBD1. Germline V gene data show CDR1 as SGHRS and CDR2 as YFSETQ. The CDR3 length is 15 residues. Germline trimming cut 4 bases from V and 10 bases from J; bases unmatched to any gene: 9. For the CDR3, the DNA is TGCGCCAGCAGCCCGAAGGGACAGGGAGGCTCACCCCTCCACTTT. This sequence encodes CASSPKGQGGSPLHF.

The CDR3 DNA sequence: TGCAGTGCCGTCTGGGGGAGAGGTCCCTACAATGAGCAGTTCTTC. Translating it yields CSAVWGRGPYNEQFF. This chain links TRBV20-1 with TRBJ2-1, with D perhaps given as TRBD1 or TRBD2 (5 bases each). This CDR3 has 15 amino acids. The germline CDR1 and CDR2 sequences are DFQATT and SNEGSKA (reference sequence). V lost 6 bases to trimming and J lost 2 bases, with 17 bases between them.

This clonotype was seen ten or more times. The chain carries TRBV7-3 and TRBJ2-3; the match to TRBD1 covers 7 bases. Germline-derived CDR1 and CDR2 are SGHTA and FQGTGA. The CDR3 spans 15 residues. The trim removed 5 bases at V and 4 bases at J, leaving 9 bases unmatched. The CDR3: CASSPRQGLADTQYF. CDR3 in DNA: TGTGCCAGCAGCCCCAGACAGGGCTTGGCAGATACGCAGTATTTT.

This clonotype appeared many times. The CDR3 sequence: CASSPEAQQPQHF. DNA of the CDR3: TGTGCCAGCTCACCAGAGGCCCAGCAGCCCCAGCATTTT. V gene TRBV18 combines with J gene TRBJ1-5; the D is unclear. CDR3 size: 13 residues. Trimming cost V 2 bases and J 7 bases, with 9 bases left between them. Germline V gene sequence: CDR1 KGHSH, CDR2 LQKENI.

In its sample, this clonotype was seen many times. The chain uses TRBV7-6 and TRBJ1-1; D gene unclear. The CDR3 spans 13 residues. Germline V gene sequence: CDR1 SGHVS, CDR2 FNYEAQ. V lost 8 bases, J lost 1 base, and 11 bases lay in between. CDR3 coding DNA: TGTGCCAGCGCAGCCTGGGAGAACACTGAAGCTTTCTTT. This sequence encodes CASAAWENTEAFF.

With regard to this clonotype: Given a much more abundant clone one base away, this may be a read error. V gene TRBV6-5 combines with J gene TRBJ1-6; a weak D match, TRBD1 (5 bases). This CDR3 region has 16 residues. Germline CDR1 reads MNHEY; CDR2 reads SVGAGI. This chain's CDR3 is CASSYSWGGGNSHLHF. Written as DNA, the CDR3 is TGTGCCAGCAGTTACTCGTGGGGGGGTGGGAATTCACACCTCCACTTT.

This clonotype has ten or more counts. The V gene is TRBV19, the J gene TRBJ1-2, with no clear D. Deletions cut 6 bases from V and 4 bases from J, with 12 bases between. Germline-derived CDR1 and CDR2 are LNHDA and SQIVND (reference sequence). This CDR3 has 13 amino acids. This CDR3 reads CASSPRRSYGYTF. The CDR3 DNA follows: TGTGCCAGTAGCCCCAGAAGGAGCTATGGCTACACCTTC.

Ten or more counts support this clonotype. V and J are TRBV7-9 and TRBJ2-3; TRBD2 matches at 7 bases. Losses at the gene ends were 3 bases for V and 1 base for J; bases not matched to a gene: 7. The germline CDR1 and CDR2 sequences are SEHNR and FQNEAQ (reference sequence). This CDR3 has 16 residues. In nucleotides, the CDR3 is TGTGCCAGCAGCTTCCCGCTAGCGGCGGGCACAGATACGCAGTATTTT. It encodes CASSFPLAAGTDTQYF.

CDR3 sequence reads: CASSKDYSGNTIYF. The CDR3 DNA sequence: TGTGCCAGCAGCAAAGACTACTCTGGAAACACCATATATTTT. The chain links TRBV11-2 to TRBJ1-3; no definite D call. Germline CDR1 and CDR2: SGHAT and FQNNGV. The V end was cut by 5 bases, the J end by 0 bases, with 8 bases between. The CDR3 covers 14 residues.

This clonotype has a count of ten or more. The chain carries TRBV6-6 and TRBJ1-5, with D tentatively TRBD1 (6 bases). Between the trimmed V and J ends, which lost 3 bases and 2 bases, there was a span of 17 bases. The CDR3 has 17 residues. The germline gives CDR1 MNHNY, CDR2 SVGAGI (reference sequence). CDR3 region: CASSYKGGGVGNQPQHF. Here the CDR3 DNA reads TGTGCCAGCAGTTATAAGGGGGGCGGCGTCGGCAATCAGCCCCAGCATTTT.

Ten or more counts support this clonotype. This chain joins TRBV11-3 and TRBJ2-1; 11 nucleotides line up with TRBD1. V lost 5 bases and J lost 10; bases outside the gene matches: 4. CDR1 and CDR2 (germline): SGHNT, YENEEA. The CDR3 totals 13 residues. DNA of the CDR3: TGTGCCAGCAGCCGGGACAGGGGGAGGGAGCAGTTCTTC. As protein: CASSRDRGREQFF. Based on the CDR3 plus reference TRBV11-3 and TRBJ2-1, the full variable domain is EAGVVQSPRYKIIEKKQPVAFWCNPISGHNTLYWYLQNLGQGPELLIRYENEEAVDDSQLPKDRFSAERLKGVDSTLKIQPAELGDSAVYLCASSRDRGREQFFGPGTRLTVL.

This clonotype was found many times. This chain connects TRBV24-1 to TRBJ2-1; a weak D match, TRBD2 (5 bases). Between the trimmed V and J ends, which lost 9 bases and 2 bases, there was a span of 10 bases. Germline V gene data show CDR1 as KGHDR and CDR2 as SFDVKD. This CDR3 is 13 amino acids long. Here the CDR3 DNA reads TGTGCCACCCGCGACGGGACCTACAATGAGCAGTTCTTC. This gives the protein CATRDGTYNEQFF.

This clonotype was counted many times. CDR3 sequence reads: CASSPIPGTSGGTYNEQFF. The CDR3 nucleotides read TGTGCCAGCAGCCCCATTCCTGGGACTAGCGGGGGAACCTACAATGAGCAGTTCTTC. The rearrangement uses TRBV5-5 and TRBJ2-1, with 14 bases aligning to TRBD2. The CDR3 extends over 19 amino acids. CDR1 is SGHKS, CDR2 YYEKEE, per germline (reference sequence). Unmatched junction bases numbered 11, after V lost 4 bases and J lost 2 bases.

This clonotype was observed at least ten times. The genes are TRBV5-1 and TRBJ2-7, with D possibly being TRBD2 (7 bases). The length of the CDR3 is 14 residues. V was pared by 1 base and J by 5 bases, with 13 bases between. Germline loops: CDR1 SGHRS, CDR2 YFSETQ. In nucleotides, the CDR3 is TGCGCCAGCAGCTTGATCGGCGGGGGCCACGAGCAGTACTTC. Protein: CASSLIGGGHEQYF.

There are many counts of this clonotype. The V gene is TRBV7-2, the J gene TRBJ2-7; D tentatively fits TRBD1 or TRBD2 (6 bases each). Per germline, CDR1 SGHTA and CDR2 FQGNSA. V was clipped by 3 bases and J by 4 bases, with 16 bases between them. The CDR3 runs 15 residues. Written as DNA, the CDR3 is TGTGCCAGCAGCTTGTATGTGGGGGGCTTGTACGAGCAGTACTTC. This sequence encodes CASSLYVGGLYEQYF.